These 23 T cell receptor beta chains originate from one sample sequenced in a study of human T cells and chemical hapten exposure. TCRdb re-derived calls from the RACE reads in MiXCR, one entry per CDR3 protein. The sample has some 50,000 distinct CDR3 sequences, about 4.5% seen once. Time point noted: healthy volunteer bleed at 2 weeks. Blood, whole and unfractionated, served as the source for total RNA extraction. Source material: whole blood. Receptor source: a female donor in good health. Some clones in this sample may be carry-over from other donors' samples.

There are many counts of this clonotype. The chain employs TRBV4-2 and TRBJ1-1; D gene ambiguous. Germline V gene data show CDR1 as LGHNA and CDR2 as YNFKEQ. This CDR3 has 15 residues. Trimming removed 5 bases from V and 5 bases from J, with 18 bases in between. The CDR3 sequence is CASSEGYGRLTEAFF. CDR3 coding DNA: TGTGCCAGCAGCGAAGGATATGGGAGGTTGACTGAAGCTTTCTTT.

This chain joins TRBV3-1 and TRBJ1-1; a possible D gene is TRBD1 (5 bases). The germline V and J ends were trimmed by 1 base and 10 bases, with 10 bases remaining between them. Germline CDR1 and CDR2: LGHDT and YNNKEL (reference sequence). This CDR3 has 12 residues. The CDR3 DNA follows: TGTGCCAGCAGCCAAGGGGATAGGGGAGCTTTCTTT. Residues: CASSQGDRGAFF.

This clonotype was observed many times. The chain uses TRBV20-1 and TRBJ1-1, with 7 bases identical to TRBD1. Germline-derived CDR1 and CDR2 are DFQATT and SNEGSKA (reference sequence). This CDR3 contains 12 residues. Unmatched junction bases numbered 5, after V lost 6 bases and J lost 4 bases. For the CDR3, the DNA is TGCAGTGCAGGGACAGTGGTCACTGAAGCTTTCTTT. Translated, it gives CSAGTVVTEAFF.

This clonotype was seen at least ten times. The V and J genes are TRBV7-2 and TRBJ2-6; D unresolved. Germline V gene sequence: CDR1 SGHTA, CDR2 FQGNSA. Trimming took off 2 bases at V and 12 bases at J, with 11 bases between the two ends. The CDR3 totals 13 residues. The CDR3 sequence: CASSLLTVRVLTF. CDR3 DNA: TGTGCCAGCAGCTTACTTACAGTTCGCGTCCTGACTTTC.

This clonotype was picked up many times. The chain uses TRBV6-5 and TRBJ2-5; the D gene is possibly TRBD1 (6 bases). Germline V gene data show CDR1 as MNHEY and CDR2 as SVGAGI. The V end lost 6 bases, the J end lost 2 bases, and 13 bases lay between the germline ends. This CDR3 has 14 amino acids. This CDR3 reads CASREDSWQETQYF. CDR3 nucleotide sequence: TGTGCCAGCAGGGAGGACAGCTGGCAAGAGACCCAGTACTTC.

This clonotype was seen ten or more times. The chain combines TRBV6-2 or TRBV6-3 with TRBJ1-6; D might be TRBD1 (6 bases). The ends were cut back, 3 bases at V and 9 bases at J, with 9 bases in the middle. The CDR3 loop spans 13 amino acids. From germline, CDR1 is MNHEY and CDR2 SVGEGT. The CDR3 DNA sequence: TGTGCCAGCAGTTATAACAGGGCTTCACCCCTCCACTTT. It encodes CASSYNRASPLHF.

This clonotype was recorded many times. The chain links TRBV7-6 to TRBJ1-3; TRBD1 might be the D (6 bases). V gave up 1 base and J gave up 2 bases, with 15 bases separating them. Germline V gene lookup returns CDR1 SGHVS and CDR2 FNYEAQ. The CDR3 sequence is 17 residues long. CDR3 DNA sequence: TGTGCCAGCAGCTTAGGAACAGGGATCCGGACTGGAAACACCATATATTTT. Translating it yields CASSLGTGIRTGNTIYF.

There are many counts of this clonotype. The chain combines TRBV5-4 with TRBJ2-1, with D perhaps TRBD2 (6 bases). The germline V gene encodes CDR1 SGHNT and CDR2 YYREEE (reference sequence). The V end lost 7 bases, the J end lost 4 bases, and 12 bases lay between the germline ends. This CDR3 is built from 13 residues. The CDR3 here is CASRGGSYNEQFF. CDR3 bases: TGTGCCAGCCGGGGAGGCTCTTACAATGAGCAGTTCTTC.

There are a few counts of this clonotype. The chain employs TRBV20-1 and TRBJ1-6; possibly TRBD1 for D (5 bases). V lost 5 bases, J lost 7 bases, and 18 bases lay in between. CDR3 size: 15 residues. From germline, CDR1 is DFQATT and CDR2 SNEGSKA (reference sequence). The CDR3 region is CSALPPQGENSPLHF. The DNA for the CDR3 is TGCAGTGCTCTTCCCCCCCAAGGGGAGAATTCACCCCTCCACTTT.

This clonotype was counted many times. This sequence joins TRBV13 and TRBJ1-6; weak D call: TRBD1 (6 bases). In germline, CDR1 is PRHDT, CDR2 FYEKMQ (reference sequence). The length of the CDR3 is 15 residues. V lost 4 bases and J 8 bases, leaving 15 bases between the germline ends. The CDR3 region is CASSSKTGEDSPLHF. DNA of the CDR3: TGTGCCAGCAGCTCAAAGACAGGCGAGGATTCACCCCTCCACTTT.

The genes are TRBV19 and TRBJ1-1, with D uncertain. CDR1 is LNHDA, CDR2 SQIVND, per germline (reference sequence). The CDR3 is made up of 14 amino acids. The V gene lost 6 bases and the J gene lost 4 bases, with 15 bases spanning the gap. The CDR3 nucleotides read TGTGCCAGTAGCGTAGCCGACGGCCGCACTGAAGCTTTCTTT. Its translation is CASSVADGRTEAFF.

The chain uses TRBV18 and TRBJ1-6; D is undetermined. The germline V gene encodes CDR1 KGHSH and CDR2 LQKENI. Trimming removed 2 bases at V and 5 bases at J, with 10 bases between. CDR3 size: 15 residues. In nucleotides, the CDR3 is TGTGCCAGCTCACCAATGACCGGAGATAATTCACCCCTCCACTTT. Translating it yields CASSPMTGDNSPLHF.

A word on this clonotype: Being one base from a much bigger clone, this may be a read error. The CDR3 DNA is TGTGCCAGCAGTGAGTCTTCCGGGACAGGGAATGAAAAACCGTTTTTT. It encodes CASSESSGTGNEKPFF. The rearrangement uses TRBV12-3 or TRBV12-4 and TRBJ1-4, with 9 bases identical to TRBD1. This CDR3 has 16 residues.

V gene TRBV28 combines with J gene TRBJ2-7, with 9 bases identical to TRBD2. J was trimmed by 6 bases and V by 10 bases; bases with no gene match: 7. The CDR3 runs to 12 residues. Germline V gene data show CDR1 as MDHEN and CDR2 as SYDVKM. DNA of the CDR3: TGTGCCACAGAGGCAGCGGGGGGCGAGCAGTACTTC. This sequence encodes CATEAAGGEQYF.

This clonotype was observed many times. The chain couples TRBV6-2 or TRBV6-3 to TRBJ2-2; no definite D call. This CDR3 has 15 residues. V was pared by 2 bases and J by 6 bases, with 13 bases between. Germline V gene sequence: CDR1 MNHEY, CDR2 SVGEGT. CDR3 DNA sequence: TGTGCCAGCAGTTACCGGCAGCCTCGACCCGGGGAGCTGTTTTTT. Residues: CASSYRQPRPGELFF.

This clonotype was found many times. CDR3 nucleotides: TGTGCCAGCAGTTCGATGACCCTGGGACGGAACCAAGAGACCCAGTACTTC. Amino acids: CASSSMTLGRNQETQYF. The chain uses TRBV12-3 or TRBV12-4 and TRBJ2-5; D may be TRBD1 or TRBD2 (5 bases each). V was trimmed by 4 bases and J by 0 bases, leaving 18 bases between them. This CDR3 has 17 residues.

This clonotype was detected ten times or more. This chain links TRBV5-6 with TRBJ2-7; D is possibly TRBD1 (5 bases). Trimming took 0 bases from V and 2 from J, leaving 6 bases between them. CDR3 size: 13 residues. Germline assignment: CDR1 SGHDT and CDR2 YYEEEE. CDR3 amino acids: CASSLDRTYEQYF. The CDR3 DNA reads TGTGCCAGCAGCTTGGACAGGACCTACGAGCAGTACTTC.

Here the CDR3 DNA reads TGCAGTGCTAGTCGCTACAATGAGCAGTTCTTC. It encodes CSASRYNEQFF. The chain carries TRBV20-1 and TRBJ2-1; D is ambiguous. CDR3 length: 11 amino acids. V gave up 3 bases and J gave up 3 bases, with 3 bases separating them. CDR1 DFQATT and CDR2 SNEGSKA come from the germline V gene (reference sequence).

The table lists this clonotype with many counts. This chain connects TRBV29-1 to TRBJ2-3, with D perhaps TRBD2 (6 bases). Trimming removed 8 bases at V and 1 base at J, with 16 bases between. CDR3 length equals 14 residues. Germline CDR1 reads SQVTM; CDR2 reads ANQGSEA. The DNA of the CDR3 is TGCAGCTCTAGGAGGGAGCCGGGCACAGATACGCAGTATTTT. Its translation: CSSRREPGTDTQYF.

The V call is TRBV10-3, the J call TRBJ2-3; D gene ambiguous. Trimming removed 0 bases from V and 5 bases from J, with 3 bases in between. The CDR3 totals 12 residues. Germline V CDR1 and CDR2: ENHRY, SYGVKD. The CDR3 DNA reads TGTGCCATCAGTGAGTCGGGAGATACGCAGTATTTT. Translation: CAISESGDTQYF.

This clonotype has a count of ten or more. The V gene is TRBV14, the J gene TRBJ2-7; D is possibly TRBD1 or TRBD2 (5 bases each). CDR1 is SGHDN and CDR2 is FVKESK in the germline V gene. This CDR3 has 15 residues. Trimming took 4 bases from V and 2 from J, leaving 15 bases between them. The CDR3 loop reads CASSLRWDAAYEQYF. DNA for the CDR3: TGTGCCAGCAGCCTACGTTGGGACGCCGCCTACGAGCAGTACTTC.

Many counts were recorded for this clonotype. The chain combines TRBV18 with TRBJ2-1; 10 nucleotides match TRBD2. V shed 2 bases, J shed 8 bases, and the junction held 12 bases outside the gene matches. Germline loops: CDR1 KGHSH, CDR2 LQKENI. This CDR3 is built from 17 residues. In nucleotides, the CDR3 is TGTGCCAGCTCACCATTAGCGGGGGGCACCCCAGGGGATGAGCAGTTCTTC. It is translated as CASSPLAGGTPGDEQFF.

This clonotype was counted ten times or more. This chain uses TRBV12-3 or TRBV12-4 with TRBJ1-5; weak D call: TRBD1 (5 bases). V gave up 6 bases and J gave up 3 bases, with 18 bases separating them. The CDR3 runs to 16 residues. CDR3 sequence reads: CASSSPGRGNNQPQHF. The CDR3 DNA follows: TGTGCCAGCAGCTCCCCGGGACGGGGCAACAATCAGCCCCAGCATTTT.